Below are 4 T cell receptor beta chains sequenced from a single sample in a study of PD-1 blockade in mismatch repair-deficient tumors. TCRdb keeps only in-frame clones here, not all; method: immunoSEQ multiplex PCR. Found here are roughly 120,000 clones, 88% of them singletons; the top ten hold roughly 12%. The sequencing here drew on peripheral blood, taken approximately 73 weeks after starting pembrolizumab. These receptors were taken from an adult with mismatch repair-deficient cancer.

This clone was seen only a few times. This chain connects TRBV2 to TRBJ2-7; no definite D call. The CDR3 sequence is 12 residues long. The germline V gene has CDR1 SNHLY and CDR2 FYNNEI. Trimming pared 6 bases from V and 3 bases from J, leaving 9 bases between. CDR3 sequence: CASSPTNYEQYF. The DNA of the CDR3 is TGTGCCAGCAGCCCCACAAACTACGAGCAGTACTTC.

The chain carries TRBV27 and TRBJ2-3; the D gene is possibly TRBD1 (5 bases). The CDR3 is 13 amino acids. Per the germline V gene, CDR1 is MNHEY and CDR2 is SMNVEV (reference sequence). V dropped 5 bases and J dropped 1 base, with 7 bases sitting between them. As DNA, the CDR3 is TGTGCCAGCAGTGACAGACGCACAGATACGCAGTATTTT. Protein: CASSDRRTDTQYF.

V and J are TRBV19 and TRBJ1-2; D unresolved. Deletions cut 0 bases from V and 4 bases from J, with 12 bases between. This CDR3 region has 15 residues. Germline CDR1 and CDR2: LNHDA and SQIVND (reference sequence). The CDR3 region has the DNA TGTGCCAGTAGTATAGAGGACCCATCACCCTATGGCTACACCTTC. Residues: CASSIEDPSPYGYTF.

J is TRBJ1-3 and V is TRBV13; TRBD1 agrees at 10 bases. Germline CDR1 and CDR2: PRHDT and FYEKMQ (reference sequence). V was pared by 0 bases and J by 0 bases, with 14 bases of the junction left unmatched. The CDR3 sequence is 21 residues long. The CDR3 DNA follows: TGTGCCAGCAGCTTAGGAGGGGACGGGACAGGGGAGGAATCCTCTGGAAACACCATATATTTT. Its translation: CASSLGGDGTGEESSGNTIYF.